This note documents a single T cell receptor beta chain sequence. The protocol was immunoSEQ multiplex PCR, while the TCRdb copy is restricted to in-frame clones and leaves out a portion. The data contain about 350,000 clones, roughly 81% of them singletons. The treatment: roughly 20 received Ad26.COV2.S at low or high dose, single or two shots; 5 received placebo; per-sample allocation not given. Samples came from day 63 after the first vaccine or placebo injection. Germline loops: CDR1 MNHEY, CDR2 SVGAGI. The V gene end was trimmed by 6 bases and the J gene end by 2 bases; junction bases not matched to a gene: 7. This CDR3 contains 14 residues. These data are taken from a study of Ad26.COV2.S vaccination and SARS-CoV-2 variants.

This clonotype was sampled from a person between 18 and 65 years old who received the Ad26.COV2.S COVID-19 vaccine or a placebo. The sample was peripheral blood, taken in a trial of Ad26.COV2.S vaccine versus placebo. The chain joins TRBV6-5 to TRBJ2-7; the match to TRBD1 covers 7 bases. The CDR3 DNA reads TGTGCCAGCAGATATAAGACAGGGCCCTACGAGCAGTACTTC. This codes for CASRYKTGPYEQYF.